This T cell receptor (beta chain) appears in the sequencing data of a study of regulatory T cells in long-lasting Graves disease (dated by TCRdb to 2020 to 2022). For context, the study as a whole: Persistent Graves' disease was defined as persistently positive TSH receptor autoantibodies together with antithyroid drug treatment for over 5 years. This study used TCR sequencing and RNA sequencing of peripheral blood to compare persistent Graves' disease patients against newly diagnosed Graves' disease patients. The study took place in China and was registered as a clinical trial. A total of 33 samples underwent TCR sequencing: roughly 13 from persistent and roughly 20 from newly diagnosed Graves' disease patients. Antithyroid drugs had been taken for about 10.3 years on average by persistent Graves' disease patients in the clinical cohort. Paper-wide results and their limitations: Persistent patients shared more public clonotypes among themselves (around 2,700) than newly diagnosed patients did (approximately 870). Sequencing and analysis were restricted to the TCR beta chain. Lower TCR Shannon entropy and fewer highly expanded clones were observed in persistent Graves' disease patients than in newly diagnosed patients, which suggested clonal expansion. The small sample size was acknowledged by the authors as a limitation that may reduce accuracy. Only peripheral blood was studied, because thyroid tissue, the primary lesion, was inaccessible.

The time point tag for this specimen amounts to: persistent/refractory GD, antithyroid drugs over 5 years with positive TRAb. RNA was extracted from PBMCs in TRIzol for both TCR sequencing and RNA sequencing. The diagnosis of Graves' disease followed American Thyroid Association guidelines. Patients for the study were recruited at an endocrinology department in Xi'an, China. Each patient gave 9 to 10 milliliters of peripheral blood, collected in an EDTA anticoagulant tube. PBMCs were isolated by Ficoll Paque Plus density gradient separation without further T cell sorting. An Agilent 2100 Bioanalyzer and agarose gel were used to assess RNA quality, and a NanoDrop 2000 was used to measure RNA concentration. The sample holds many counts of this clonotype. Its antigen specificity is not known. Qualities for individual bases were not recorded, and no much larger clone is one base off. Libraries came from multiplex PCR. Sequenced on an Illumina HiSeq 4000. TCR beta libraries were built with iRepertoire HTBI primers and Arm-PCR amplification of CDR3 regions. Before sequencing, the PCR products went through gel purification. The authors' analysis ran thus. A total of 62 TRBV and 14 TRBJ segments were identified across samples and were used for gene usage analysis of CDR3 amino acid clonotypes. Filtered high-quality paired reads were merged into contigs using COPE and FqMerger. Contigs were aligned with BLAST to IMGT TRBV, TRBD and TRBJ reference genes, and CDR3 was defined per IMGT. Clonotypes above 0.1% frequency were classified as highly expanded clones. Shannon entropy served as the measure of repertoire diversity, while the Gini coefficient captured V-J evenness. A clonotype found in more than one individual was treated as public. Using fastp at Q25 and MiXCR, TCRdb reprocessed the public reads and kept productive beta chains. Every distinct CDR3 protein forms one entry, paired with its most common genes and DNA. In this record, the V and J calls reflect TCRdb's handling and not the investigators' own analysis. The sample profile shows around 460,000 distinct CDR3 sequences; approximately 22% of them were found once. About 12% of the sample is in the top ten clones.

The clonotype originates from a female donor with Graves disease. The input for sequencing was peripheral blood mononuclear cells (PBMCs), taken when the disease was refractory, from a patient treated with antithyroid drugs.

Read as DNA, the sequence is TGTGCCAGCAGCTTACAGACCAGGGGCTTTCTGAACACTGAAGCTTTCTTT. This is translated as CASSLQTRGFLNTEAFF. The chain employs TRBV7-2 and TRBJ1-1; TRBD1 could be the D gene, as 6 bases match. V loses 2 bases, J loses 0 bases, and the germline ends lie 16 bases apart. The CDR3 numbers 17 residues from cysteine through phenylalanine. Of the read, only the CDR3 DNA is kept; its 51 bases are in frame from base 1. The germline V gene yields SGHTA for CDR1 and FQGNSA for CDR2.